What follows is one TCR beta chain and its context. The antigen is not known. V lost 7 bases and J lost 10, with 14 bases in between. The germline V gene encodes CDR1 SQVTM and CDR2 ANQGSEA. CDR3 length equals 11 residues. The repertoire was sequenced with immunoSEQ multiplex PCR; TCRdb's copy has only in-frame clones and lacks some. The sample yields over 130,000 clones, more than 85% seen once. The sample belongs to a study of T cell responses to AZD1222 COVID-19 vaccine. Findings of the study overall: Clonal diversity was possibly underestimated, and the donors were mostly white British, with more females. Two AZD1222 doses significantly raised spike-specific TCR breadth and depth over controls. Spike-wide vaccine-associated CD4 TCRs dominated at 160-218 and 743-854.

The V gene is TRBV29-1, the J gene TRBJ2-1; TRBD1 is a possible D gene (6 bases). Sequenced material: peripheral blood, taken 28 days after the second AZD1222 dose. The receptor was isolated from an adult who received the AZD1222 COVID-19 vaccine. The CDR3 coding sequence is TGCAGCGGGAGACAGGTCTTCGAGCAGTTCTTC. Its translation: CSGRQVFEQFF.